Listed below are T cell receptor beta chains from one sample, sequenced in a study of T cell responses to AZD1222 COVID-19 vaccine. Only in-frame clones appear in the TCRdb table, and some are missing; sequencing was by immunoSEQ multiplex PCR. The table shows roughly 120,000 clones, with 88% occurring only once. The source material was peripheral blood, sampled 28 days after the second AZD1222 dose. These receptors were obtained from an adult who received the AZD1222 COVID-19 vaccine. Both conserved end residues are part of each CDR3. D genes are given only for firm matches. Size values are once, few and many counts, or a class for expanded clones, and some rows have none.

.	TRBJ1-3	few	TRBV5-1	CASSQGYGNTIYF	TGCGCCAGCAGCCAGGGATATGGAAACACCATATATTTT
.	TRBJ1-2	many	TRBV7-9	CASRLIGENCYTF	TGTGCCAGCAGGCTGATCGGGGAGAATTGCTACACCTTC
TRBD1	TRBJ2-7	.	TRBV14	CASSQLGQESSYEQYF	TGTGCCAGCAGCCAATTGGGACAGGAAAGCTCCTACGAGCAGTACTTC
TRBD1	TRBJ1-1	.	TRBV7-9	CASSIGTDYTEAFF	TGTGCCAGCAGCATCGGGACAGACTACACTGAAGCTTTCTTT
.	TRBJ1-1	once	TRBV12-3/TRBV12-4	CASSFSQNTEAFF	TGTGCCAGCAGTTTCAGCCAGAACACTGAAGCTTTCTTT
.	TRBJ1-2	.	TRBV10-3	CAISESTGPYGYTF	TGTGCCATCAGTGAGTCAACAGGGCCCTATGGCTACACCTTC
.	TRBJ1-2	.	TRBV7-2	CASSLERAGNYGYTF	TGTGCCAGCAGCTTAGAACGGGCAGGGAACTATGGCTACACCTTC
.	TRBJ1-5	.	TRBV19	CASSLTGSNQPQHF	TGTGCCAGTAGTCTCACTGGTAGCAATCAGCCCCAGCATTTT
.	TRBJ1-1	.	TRBV19	CASSIAPRNTEAFF	TGTGCCAGTAGTATAGCCCCGCGGAACACTGAAGCTTTCTTT
.	TRBJ1-2	few	TRBV18	CASSPNQDYYGYTF	TGTGCCAGCTCACCTAATCAGGACTACTATGGCTACACCTTC
.	TRBJ1-5	.	TRBV12-3/TRBV12-4	CASTAGANQPQHF	TGTGCCAGCACCGCGGGGGCCAATCAGCCCCAGCATTTT
.	TRBJ1-1	.	TRBV28	CASSFGGMNTEAFF	TGTGCCAGCAGTTTCGGCGGAATGAACACTGAAGCTTTCTTT
.	TRBJ1-6	.	TRBV2	CASSEQGYNSPLHF	TGTGCCAGCAGTGAACAGGGATATAATTCACCCCTCCACTTT
.	TRBJ2-5	.	TRBV9	CASSVGQGQETQYF	TGTGCCAGCAGCGTAGGGCAGGGCCAAGAGACCCAGTACTTC
.	TRBJ2-1	once	TRBV29-1	CSVEQGGNEQFF	TGCAGCGTTGAACAGGGGGGAAATGAGCAGTTCTTC